The TCR beta chain described here comes from a study of blood T cells in healthy people across ages. Study observations and caveats: Diversity figures based on one million T cells were deemed too low. Observed TCR beta diversity per million T cells went down as age went up. This fall followed a roughly linear course with age.

On this clonotype itself: Its cognate antigen is unknown.

Together with a sample-barcoded 5' primer, a J-beta primer mix was included in a second PCR lasting about 7 to 11 cycles. A single record per CDR3 protein comes from TCRdb applying MiXCR to the 5' RACE reads. This sample has around 990,000 distinct CDR3 sequences, with approximately 25% found just once. CDR1 and CDR2 (germline): MDHEN, SYDVKM. Trimming at V came to 7 bases and at J to 1 base, leaving 13 bases not matched to a gene. The CDR3 contains 17 residues. Healthy Caucasian individuals from Russia aged about 6 to 100 served as donors. PBMCs, at least 6 million per sample, were isolated. This sample was shared with a second study, whose subject was T cells of mothers and their children.

This TCR came from a girl aged 2-10 years in good health. V and J are TRBV28 and TRBJ1-1; 9 nucleotides line up with TRBD1. The sample taken for sequencing was blood. The CDR3 nucleotides read TGTGCCAGCACTGGCAACAGGGGGCGAAGAAGGAACACTGAAGCTTTCTTT. Its translation is CASTGNRGRRRNTEAFF.